This T cell receptor beta chain was recorded in a study of cytomegalovirus exposure and HLA in healthy donors (dated by TCRdb to about 2017). About the full investigation: An earlier analysis of 587 of the donors reported 250 to 300 Gb of sequence data and 90 million to 120 million unique TCR beta sequences obtained from around 190 million T cells. Roughly 290 gigabases of sequencing data and 70 million to 95 million unique TCR sequences made up an early release that covered approximately 620 HLA-typed donors. Of the 300 to 500 genotyped donors, 75% to 85% were placed in the genetic ancestry cluster associated with self-reported Caucasian donors. The study aimed to test whether signatures of past pathogen exposure could be identified by cataloging public T cell receptors. The study profiled the T cell repertoires of fewer than 850 subjects by immunosequencing and related them to cytomegalovirus serostatus. Besides the first cohort of 666 subjects, a separate validation cohort made up of around 120 different subjects was used. To predict cytomegalovirus infection status, the study brought together high-throughput TCR immunosequencing, statistical association of individual TCRs with disease status, and machine learning. In a later analysis, previously published TCR beta repertoires from 550 to 750 donors were re-analyzed and high-resolution HLA genotyping was added so that TCR occurrence patterns could be studied. In the later analysis, no new phenotypic data were used to find candidate immune exposures; instead, reliance was placed on TCR beta sequences and their occurrence across donors. To decide whether each TCR beta V gene segment behaved as functional or pseudogenic, an earlier analysis of some 570 of the donors relied on high-throughput TCR beta sequencing. Donor age, sex, ethnicity and CMV serostatus were collected together with the repertoire data. In a later genetic analysis, genome-wide SNP genotypes for about 55% of the roughly 700 donors were used, and that subset was treated as a discovery cohort. Every discovery cohort repertoire had been produced on one sequencing platform. HLA typing covered class I and class II loci at four-digit resolution. The number of donors typed differed by locus, with roughly 629-640 for A, B, C, DRB1 and DQB1, over 500 for DQA1, 606 for DPA1, and 472 for DPB1. A handful of DR-DQ haplotypes were handled as single units for association and clustering because linkage in the cohort was strong. Among roughly 400 genotyped donors of the cohort, an average of roughly 230,000 unique TCR beta nucleotide sequences was sequenced per donor, of which approximately 18% were non-productive. The study at large found these results: A later analysis found that HLA-associated TCR beta chains were more clonally expanded and had lower generation probabilities than equally common non-associated chains. A later analysis found that most CMV-associated TCR beta chains appeared HLA-restricted, with HLA associations seemingly driven largely by CMV exposure. Only TCR beta chains were sequenced in this cohort, and the absence of alpha or paired-chain data limited detectable features. In vitro tests confirmed that three of the cytomegalovirus-associated TCR beta chains recognize cytomegalovirus antigens. The 87-base-pair reads could not distinguish some IMGT-functional V segments, including TRBV6-2 and TRBV6-3, so those segments were excluded. Compared with the approximately 670-donor mean, donors in an Asian-associated ancestry cluster had fewer N-insertions in productive TCRs, according to a later genetic analysis. Sequencing depth was assumed to be roughly uniform across donors in the presence/absence analyses, though that assumption may not hold. Broadly in line with IMGT annotations, most TCR beta V segments showed up in productive rearrangements about 87% or about 30% of the time in an earlier analysis of several hundred of the donors. A later analysis associated 16,951 TCR beta sequences with specific HLA alleles at a false discovery rate of 0.05. When HLA alleles, especially DR and DQ, strongly co-occurred, TCR associations were difficult to assign to individual alleles. While some public TCRs were present in many individuals, most TCR sequences turned up only very rarely across donors. A group of highly shared sequence variants was considered likely to be a technical artifact of the sequencing pipeline. V-gene and J-gene trimming of TCR beta chains was associated with a missense DCLRE1C variant in a later genetic analysis, and the association was replicated in an independent cohort. Because HLA typing was missing for some donors at each locus, association tests included only the typed subset. A further reported finding was that TCR beta sequences accurately predicted the HLA-A and HLA-B alleles for most subjects in the first cohort. The authors suggested that the approach could potentially be extended to other disease states and immunological phenotypes. Because counts were too low, seventeen rarely observed V segments, including chromosome 9 orphons, were excluded from the earlier analysis of roughly 580 of the donors. For the cohort, immune exposure information was limited to CMV serostatus. Cytomegalovirus status was reported to be diagnosed by the classifier with high specificity and sensitivity in both the original and validation cohorts. Correlated functional status among segregating V segments might be attributable to linkage disequilibrium, but an unknown experimental factor could not be ruled out. In a later analysis, TCR association rates were found to vary across HLA loci, with the most associated TCRs seen for DRB1 alleles and the fewest for HLA-C alleles. In a later analysis, several top co-occurrence clusters were reported to appear linked to parvovirus B19, influenza, CMV and Epstein-Barr virus. The study listed 150 to 200 TCR beta chains as associated with cytomegalovirus.

Libraries were made using the immunoSEQ multiplex PCR assay. The multiplex PCR relied on a mix of 60 forward primers for TCR Vbeta segments and 13 reverse primers for TCR Jbeta segments. The CDR3 region of rearranged TCR beta genes was amplified from genomic DNA with a multiplex PCR assay. The Illumina HiSeq System was used to sequence the amplified TCR beta libraries as 87-base-pair reads. On the study's bioinformatics: In a later analysis, approximately 74 million unique TCR beta chains were counted across the approximately 620 repertoires, and approximately 11 million of these chains were shared by at least two donors. A nearest-neighbor algorithm error-corrected the raw reads and collapsed the reads into unique sequences, merging closely related sequences to remove PCR and sequencing errors. V, D and J gene segments were assigned by aligning CDR3 sequences to IMGT reference sequences. For a sequence to be retained, a match of at least six nucleotides to both a V gene segment and a J gene segment was required. A rearrangement was called productive if the CDR3 had no stop codons and remained in frame with V and J, and every other rearrangement was called non-productive. CDR3 was defined by IMGT convention, running from the second conserved V-encoded cysteine to the conserved J-encoded phenylalanine. Sequences without an unambiguous match to a single V gene segment were excluded from the earlier analysis of a few hundred of the donors. In an earlier analysis of about 590 of the donors, a V segment was called functional when productive rearrangements were above 56.7%, and segregating when the standard deviation between donors exceeded 5%. A statistical classification framework was built to diagnose cytomegalovirus status from the catalog of TCR beta chain sequences. V and J gene assignment, in a later analysis, came from comparing TCR nucleotide sequences with IMGT/GENE-DB human TR gene sequences. The TCRdist pipeline was used in a later analysis to assign CDR3 sequences and most-parsimonious VDJ recombination scenarios. In a later analysis, every TCR beta chain was defined by the combination of its CDR3 amino acid sequence and its V-gene family, and reads without a unique V-gene family were dropped. To address suspected cross-contamination and a sequencing artifact, a later analysis removed 450 to 700 highly shared, low-generation-probability nucleotide sequences. A later analysis calculated a clonal expansion index for each public chain from normalized within-repertoire ranks of inferred template counts. In a later analysis, generation probabilities were computed with a VDJ recombination model fitted to out-of-frame rearrangements, and the resulting probabilities were checked against IGoR. Hypergeometric tests were used in a later analysis to score TCR-TCR, TCR-HLA and TCR-CMV co-occurrence, with a repertoire-size bias correction applied to the TCR pairs. False discovery rates were estimated in a later analysis by permuting HLA or CMV assignments 20 times. In a later analysis, co-occurring TCRs were grouped with DBSCAN, and TCRdist sequence similarity was added when clustering was performed within HLA-allele-positive subsets. Repertoires with fewer than 30,000 or more than 120,000 public chains, plus five repertoires with anomalous nucleotide sharing, were excluded from co-occurrence clustering. TCRdb retrieved this table from immuneACCESS and kept in-frame rearrangements only. Not all clones are present; in checked studies, unresolved V genes account for under half, and no reason is known for the remainder. That table furnishes V, J and clone size, whereas the DNA furnished D and trimming. The sample has over 140,000 clones on record, approximately 80% of them singletons. The ten largest clones represent around 2.5% of the sample.

The germline V and J ends show losses of 1 base and 4 bases respectively, and no gene match explains 7 bases of the junction. CDR1 and CDR2 (SGHAT, FQNNGV) derive from the germline V gene. Including the terminal cysteine and phenylalanine, the CDR3 comprises 15 residues. Only CDR3 DNA is held: 45 bases, read in frame from base 1. The cohort was made up of several hundred healthy bone marrow donors. Cohort members were all nominally healthy when sampled, although unrecorded immune exposures were likely present. The donor tested CMV seronegative, placing the donor among the 300 to 450 seronegative members of the cohort. Each donor provided a peripheral blood sample, and peripheral blood mononuclear cells were used for TCR beta sequencing. The Qiagen DNeasy Blood Extraction Kit was used to extract genomic DNA from the blood cell samples. This clone was detected a few times. No cognate antigen has been identified for it. Base qualities are not at hand, and no much larger clone is one base apart.

The sequence was obtained from a man in his forties or fifties in good health and CMV-seronegative. The sequence links TRBV11-2 to TRBJ2-7, and 7 bases in between align with TRBD2. Material for sequencing was PBMCs. The DNA is TGTGCCAGCAGCTTAGGGGCGGGAGCGACATACGAGCAGTACTTC. This sequence encodes CASSLGAGATYEQYF.